The source of this T cell receptor (beta chain) is a study of Graves' ophthalmopathy and Graves' hyperthyroidism. Trimming stripped 1 base from V and 8 bases from J, with 17 bases between. The CDR3 sequence is 15 residues long. A word on this clonotype: As yet, its antigen is unknown.

RNA transcripts were the source from which TCR beta CDR3 regions were amplified. The first-round RT-PCR employed HTBI primers together with the Qiagen OneStep RT-PCR kit. A multiplex PCR was then performed as the second round. TCRdb reprocessed the multiplex PCR reads with MiXCR, giving one entry per CDR3 protein. Here the sample spans around 1,000,000 distinct CDR3 sequences, about 35% being singletons. Study conclusions and caveats: Discrimination between ophthalmopathy and stable hyperthyroidism by a 13-signature model showed about 85% sensitivity and over 70% specificity. Blood also carried most expanded thyroid clonotypes exceeding 0.001 frequency.

Pregnant or lactating patients and those with other autoimmune diseases or uncontrolled infections were excluded. Clinical symptoms, serum thyroxine, TRAb, thyroid ultrasound and orbital computed tomography determined diagnosis. J is TRBJ1-2 and V is TRBV12-3 or TRBV12-4; possible D gene TRBD1, 6 bases. This TCR was sampled from an adult man with Graves' hyperthyroidism. Material: peripheral blood or thyroid tissue (not recorded which). CDR3 bases: TGTGCCAGCAGTTTAGTGGGCAGCCAGGGGAGAGGCTACACCTTC. It yields the protein CASSLVGSQGRGYTF.